Below are 30 T cell receptor beta chains sequenced from a single sample in a study of response to subunit inactivated influenza vaccine. TCRdb redid the calling of the RT-PCR reads with MiXCR, one entry per CDR3 protein. The table includes 710,000 or so distinct CDR3 sequences, around 16% detected once. The material was PBMCs from blood, obtained roughly 12 days after vaccination. These receptors came from a man aged 45-65 years who received an inactivated influenza vaccine.

This clonotype was counted only a few times. V gene TRBV6-2 or TRBV6-3 combines with J gene TRBJ1-6; TRBD1 agrees at 8 bases. With 5 bases clipped from V and 9 bases from J, the junction kept 6 bases outside the gene matches. Germline-derived CDR1 and CDR2 are MNHEY and SVGEGT. The CDR3 runs to 14 residues. The CDR3 coding sequence is TGTGCCAGCAGTCCCGACAGGGGACTTTCACCCCTCCACTTT. Translating gives CASSPDRGLSPLHF.

In this sample, this clonotype turned up a few times. V usage is TRBV4-1 and J usage is TRBJ2-1, with 11 positions matching TRBD2. This CDR3 is 14 amino acids long. Germline CDR1 MGHRA, CDR2 YSYEKL. After removal of 1 base from V and 15 bases from J, the junction contained 8 bases not matched to a gene. CDR3 sequence reads: CASSQVLAGGPRFF. Written as DNA, the CDR3 is TGCGCCAGCAGCCAAGTATTAGCGGGGGGGCCTCGGTTCTTC.

The sample holds a few counts of this clonotype. The chain combines TRBV11-1 with TRBJ2-1; 9 nucleotides line up with TRBD2. The V and J ends lost 4 bases and 3 bases, in that order; junction bases with no gene match: 13. Germline loops: CDR1 SGHAT, CDR2 FQDESV (reference sequence). The CDR3 totals 18 residues. The DNA for the CDR3 is TGTGCCAGCAGCTCCCGTTTGACCCTAGCGGGATTCTACAATGAGCAGTTCTTC. Protein: CASSSRLTLAGFYNEQFF.

V usage is TRBV7-3 and J usage is TRBJ2-5; D gene ambiguous. In germline, CDR1 is SGHTA, CDR2 FQGTGA. The CDR3 is made up of 13 amino acids. V was pared by 1 base and J by 4 bases, with 7 bases between. Here the CDR3 DNA reads TGTGCCAGCAGCTTAAGGAAACGAGAGACCCAGTACTTC. It encodes CASSLRKRETQYF.

This clonotype came up many times. This chain connects TRBV5-1 to TRBJ2-7; D might be TRBD1 or TRBD2, each matching 5 bases. Germline values: CDR1 SGHRS, CDR2 YFSETQ. The ends were cut back, 0 bases at V and 4 bases at J, with 8 bases in the middle. This CDR3 is built from 13 residues. The CDR3 sequence: CASSLGREYEQYF. The DNA of the CDR3 is TGCGCCAGCAGCTTGGGCAGGGAGTACGAGCAGTACTTC.

This clonotype has just a few counts. The chain couples TRBV10-3 to TRBJ2-3; D may be TRBD1 or TRBD2 (5 bases each). The length of the CDR3 is 15 residues. V lost 6 bases to trimming and J lost 4 bases, with 17 bases between them. Germline V gene sequence: CDR1 ENHRY, CDR2 SYGVKD. CDR3 residues: CAISGAGRLADTQYF. In DNA form, the CDR3 reads TGTGCCATCAGCGGGGCAGGGAGATTAGCAGATACGCAGTATTTT.

The chain's CDR3 is CSALIPEGGNEQFF. The CDR3 nucleotides read TGCAGTGCTCTGATTCCAGAAGGAGGGAATGAGCAGTTCTTC. The rearrangement links TRBV20-1 to TRBJ2-1; D possibly corresponds to TRBD2 (6 bases). The CDR3 length is 14 residues. Looked up from germline, CDR1 is DFQATT and CDR2 is SNEGSKA (reference sequence). V was cut by 5 bases and J by 7 bases, with 18 bases left in between.

The rearrangement links TRBV20-1 to TRBJ2-3; D gene uncertain. The V and J ends lost 6 bases and 2 bases respectively, with 15 bases between them. The CDR3 is made up of 14 amino acids. Germline CDR1 is DFQATT and CDR2 is SNEGSKA (reference sequence). As DNA, the CDR3 is TGCAGTGCACTGAGACAAGGGTTCACAGATACGCAGTATTTT. Translating gives CSALRQGFTDTQYF.

The sample holds a few counts of this clonotype. The chain recombines TRBV20-1 with TRBJ1-5; TRBD1 might be the D (6 bases). The length of the CDR3 is 14 residues. The V end lost 6 bases, the J end lost 7 bases, and 19 bases lay between the germline ends. CDR1 is DFQATT and CDR2 is SNEGSKA in the germline V gene (reference sequence). The CDR3 sequence is CSAQAKDRGQPQHF. The CDR3 DNA reads as TGCAGTGCCCAAGCTAAGGACAGAGGACAGCCCCAGCATTTT.

This clonotype was seen a handful of times. The rearrangement links TRBV4-1 to TRBJ2-3, with a possible D match to TRBD1 (6 bases). Germline V CDR1 and CDR2: MGHRA, YSYEKL. V was cut by 4 bases and J by 0 bases, with 11 bases left in between. The CDR3 loop spans 15 amino acids. CDR3 sequence: CASSPWDTSTDTQYF. The CDR3 DNA sequence: TGCGCCAGCAGCCCCTGGGACACTAGCACAGATACGCAGTATTTT.

This sequence joins TRBV5-5 and TRBJ2-1; D is undetermined. This CDR3 spans 12 amino acids. Germline CDR1 is SGHKS and CDR2 is YYEKEE (reference sequence). The V end was cut by 0 bases, the J end by 10 bases, with 8 bases between. The chain's CDR3 is CASSLGALEQFF. CDR3 nucleotides: TGTGCCAGCAGCTTGGGGGCTTTGGAGCAGTTCTTC.

The V gene is TRBV4-3, the J gene TRBJ2-3; TRBD2 might be the D (6 bases). V was clipped by 5 bases and J by 5 bases, with 26 bases between them. The CDR3 sequence is 18 residues long. Germline V gives CDR1 LGHNA, CDR2 YSLEER. The CDR3 nucleotides are TGCGCCAGCAGCTACCGTCGGTTCCTCCGGGAGAAAGTAGATACGCAGTATTTT. Translation gives CASSYRRFLREKVDTQYF.

This clonotype was counted a few times. The chain links TRBV7-9 to TRBJ2-3; D remains unclear. Germline CDR1 reads SEHNR; CDR2 reads FQNEAQ (reference sequence). Trimming stripped 5 bases from V and 6 bases from J, with 9 bases between. CDR3 length equals 12 residues. DNA for the CDR3: TGTGCCAGCAGCCCAGATATCGATACGCAGTATTTT. Translated, it gives CASSPDIDTQYF.

The V call is TRBV7-2, the J call TRBJ2-3; 11 bases match TRBD2. Per the germline V gene, CDR1 is SGHTA and CDR2 is FQGNSA. The CDR3 loop spans 17 amino acids. Trimming cost V 6 bases and J 6 bases; bases outside gene matches: 14. The CDR3 coding sequence is TGTGCCAGCAGTCCTTCCCCTAGCGGGGGGCAGGGGGATACGCAGTATTTT. This encodes CASSPSPSGGQGDTQYF.

V gene TRBV20-1 combines with J gene TRBJ1-5; 8 bases fit TRBD1. V lost 7 bases, J lost 7 bases, and 12 bases stayed unmatched. This CDR3 spans 14 amino acids. From germline, CDR1 is DFQATT and CDR2 SNEGSKA (reference sequence). CDR3 sequence (DNA): TGCAGTGGGATCTACGGACAGGGAAGGCAGCCCCAGCATTTT. Amino acid sequence: CSGIYGQGRQPQHF.

The chain employs TRBV20-1 and TRBJ1-2; 7 bases are a match to TRBD1. J lost 0 bases, V lost 5 bases, and 3 bases had no gene match. There are 13 residues in the CDR3. Germline CDR1 and CDR2: DFQATT and SNEGSKA (reference sequence). CDR3: CSAGGTANYGYTF. The CDR3 nucleotides are TGCAGTGCTGGGGGGACAGCTAACTATGGCTACACCTTC.

The chain joins TRBV11-2 to TRBJ2-6, with TRBD1 identical over 8 bases. Trimming took 5 bases from V and 0 from J; bases not matched to a gene: 12. Germline V lookup: CDR1 SGHAT, CDR2 FQNNGV. The CDR3 covers 19 residues. CDR3 sequence (DNA): TGTGCCAGCAGCCCGGCCGGACAGGGACTTAGCTCTGGGGCCAACGTCCTGACTTTC. Protein: CASSPAGQGLSSGANVLTF.

This clonotype turned up a few times. The rearrangement joins TRBV29-1 to TRBJ1-1; unclear D gene. V lost 5 bases to trimming and J lost 6 bases, with 16 bases between them. The CDR3 sequence is 13 residues long. Germline CDR1 is SQVTM and CDR2 is ANQGSEA. The CDR3 region is CSVQKRQRPEAFF. The CDR3 region has the DNA TGCAGCGTTCAAAAAAGGCAAAGACCTGAAGCTTTCTTT. Full variable domain (outside the CDR3, taken from reference TRBV29-1 and TRBJ1-1): SAVISQKPSRDICQRGTSLTIQCQVDSQVTMMFWYRQQPGQSLTLIATANQGSEATYESGFVIDKFPISRPNLTFSTLTVSNMSPEDSSIYLCSVQKRQRPEAFFGQGTRLTVV.

The chain is built from TRBV9 and TRBJ2-1, with 8 positions matching TRBD2. The CDR3 contains 15 residues. CDR1 and CDR2 (germline): SGDLS, YYNGEE. V was clipped by 6 bases and J by 5 bases; unmatched bases: 10. For the CDR3, the DNA is TGTGCCAGCACCCCTTGGCGGGAGGCTCACAATGAGCAGTTCTTC. Amino acids: CASTPWREAHNEQFF. The whole variable domain, filled in from reference TRBV9 and TRBJ2-1, reads DSGVTQTPKHLITATGQRVTLRCSPRSGDLSVYWYQQSLDQGLQFLIQYYNGEERAKGNILERFSAQQFPDLHSELNLSSLELGDSALYFCASTPWREAHNEQFFGPGTRLTVL.

The chain joins TRBV19 to TRBJ2-2; TRBD1 matches 7 bases. The CDR3 length is 16 residues. Germline-derived CDR1 and CDR2 are LNHDA and SQIVND (reference sequence). V was clipped by 6 bases and J by 1 base; unmatched bases: 8. For the CDR3, the DNA is TGTGCCAGTAGGATAACCTGGACAGGGAACACCGGGGAGCTGTTTTTT. This encodes CASRITWTGNTGELFF.

This chain joins TRBV4-3 and TRBJ2-1, with TRBD2 matching 7 bases. Unmatched junction bases numbered 5, after V lost 0 bases and J lost 0 bases. Germline lookup yields CDR1 LGHNA and CDR2 YSLEER. This CDR3 is 17 amino acids long. The CDR3 spells CASSQDWGGSSYNEQFF. As DNA, the CDR3 is TGCGCCAGCAGCCAAGATTGGGGCGGGAGCTCCTACAATGAGCAGTTCTTC.

V gene TRBV5-1 combines with J gene TRBJ1-2, with D perhaps TRBD1 (5 bases). The V end lost 0 bases, the J end lost 3 bases, and 9 bases lay between the germline ends. CDR1 and CDR2 from the germline V gene are SGHRS and YFSETQ. The CDR3 has 14 residues. The CDR3 spells CASSLVGADYGYTF. The CDR3 DNA sequence: TGCGCCAGCAGCTTGGTCGGGGCGGACTATGGCTACACCTTC. Combining the CDR3 with reference TRBV5-1 and TRBJ1-2 gives the whole variable domain KAGVTQTPRYLIKTRGQQVTLSCSPISGHRSVSWYQQTPGQGLQFLFEYFSETQRNKGNFPGRFSGRQFSNSRSEMNVSTLELGDSALYLCASSLVGADYGYTFGSGTRLTVV.

This clonotype was seen a handful of times. This chain links TRBV4-2 with TRBJ2-7, with D possibly matching TRBD1 (6 bases). V was shortened by 0 bases and J by 2 bases, with 11 bases between the two germline ends. Germline V gene data show CDR1 as LGHNA and CDR2 as YNFKEQ. This CDR3 has 15 residues. CDR3: CASSQDGTPTYEQYF. CDR3 sequence (DNA): TGTGCCAGCAGCCAAGATGGGACACCAACCTACGAGCAGTACTTC.

This chain connects TRBV20-1 to TRBJ2-3; D is ambiguous. V gave up 3 bases and J gave up 10 bases, with 14 bases separating them. Germline CDR1 reads DFQATT; CDR2 reads SNEGSKA (reference sequence). This CDR3 is built from 12 residues. CDR3 amino acids: CSASPTPPSQYF. As DNA, the CDR3 is TGCAGTGCTAGTCCGACACCTCCGTCGCAGTATTTT.

V usage is TRBV30 and J usage is TRBJ2-1; 8 positions agree with TRBD2. The J segment lost 7 bases and the V segment lost 4 bases, leaving 3 bases of the junction unmatched. The CDR3 has 12 amino acids. Germline CDR1 and CDR2: GTSNPN and SVGIG (reference sequence). The CDR3 sequence: CAWMIAGNEQFF. For the CDR3, the DNA is TGTGCCTGGATGATAGCGGGAAATGAGCAGTTCTTC. The entire variable domain, with the rest obtained from reference TRBV30 and TRBJ2-1, is as follows: SQTIHQWPATLVQPVGSPLSLECTVEGTSNPNLYWYRQAAGRGLQLLFYSVGIGQISSEVPQNLSASRPQDRQFILSSKKLLLSDSGFYLCAWMIAGNEQFFGPGTRLTVL.

This chain uses TRBV20-1 with TRBJ2-7; D may be TRBD2 (6 bases). This CDR3 is 14 amino acids long. CDR1 is DFQATT and CDR2 is SNEGSKA in the germline V gene (reference sequence). V lost 6 bases to trimming and J lost 0 bases, with 15 bases between them. As DNA, the CDR3 is TGCAGTGCCACGGAGGAGGGGACCTCCTACGAGCAGTACTTC. It translates to CSATEEGTSYEQYF.

In its sample, this clonotype was seen a few times. The chain links TRBV2 to TRBJ2-3; 10 nucleotides match TRBD2. The CDR3 has 14 amino acids. Germline values: CDR1 SNHLY, CDR2 FYNNEI. With 7 bases clipped from V and 3 bases from J, the junction kept 4 bases outside the gene matches. The CDR3 DNA reads as TGTGCCAGCAAACTAGCGGGGTATACAGATACGCAGTATTTT. This gives the protein CASKLAGYTDTQYF.

This clonotype was counted at least ten times. This sequence joins TRBV6-2 or TRBV6-3 and TRBJ2-7, with D unresolved. Germline V gene sequence: CDR1 MNHEY, CDR2 SVGEGT. Trimming stripped 2 bases from V and 2 bases from J, with 7 bases between. This CDR3 comprises 13 residues. The CDR3 DNA reads as TGTGCCAGCAGTTACCAGGCAGCCTACGAGCAGTACTTC. The encoded protein is CASSYQAAYEQYF.

The rearrangement uses TRBV11-2 and TRBJ2-1; perhaps TRBD1 as D (6 bases). Looked up from germline, CDR1 is SGHAT and CDR2 is FQNNGV. The CDR3 is 11 amino acids. V lost 7 bases and J lost 8, with 9 bases in between. CDR3 nucleotides: TGTGCCAGCACTACAGGGTATGAGCAGTTCTTC. This translates into CASTTGYEQFF.

Turning to this clonotype: In this CDR3 the conserved last residue, phenylalanine or tryptophan, is missing, so a read error is likely. The chain links TRBV10-2 to TRBJ2-2, with D maybe TRBD2 (5 bases). The CDR3 spans 15 residues. Trimming removed 8 bases at V and 7 bases at J, with 20 bases between. Germline values: CDR1 WSHSY, CDR2 SAAADI. CDR3 sequence: CASCHLSERIGELFL. The CDR3 bases are TGCGCCAGCTGCCATCTTTCGGAGCGGATCGGGGAGCTGTTTTTA.